The clone carrying this TCR beta chain was counted between two and nine times. Its antigen is not identified. These data belong to a study of T-cell reconstitution after alpha-beta-depleted transplantation in children. Overall study findings and caveats: Several hundred expanded graft clones reportedly supplied alpha-beta T cells about two months after transplant. In some patients, recipient T cells and intrathymic progenitors surviving conditioning explained high day-60 diversity.

The CDR3 length is 16 residues. V gave up 6 bases and J gave up 1 base; unmatched junction bases: 6. Germline values: CDR1 ENHRY, CDR2 SYGVKD. Preparation of the TCRbeta library used unique molecular identifiers. TCRdb processed the PCR reads anew with MiXCR; each CDR3 protein has one entry. The table shows hundreds of thousands of distinct CDR3 sequences, with over 10% occurring only once. Specimen: PBMCs, collected before TCRalphabeta/CD19-depleted stem cell transplant. The chain employs TRBV10-3 and TRBJ2-1; 10 bases agree with TRBD2. The TCR was taken from a girl aged 2-10 years with congenital amegakaryocytic thrombocytopenia, due to receive a stem cell transplant. CDR3 in amino acids: CAISIRTSGSYNEQFF. The CDR3 coding sequence is TGTGCCATCAGCATTCGGACTAGCGGATCCTACAATGAGCAGTTCTTC.